The 19 T cell receptor beta chains given below trace back to one sample, sequenced in a study of T-cell memory formation after mild COVID-19. Each CDR3 protein is one row after TCRdb ran MiXCR on the 5' RACE reads. The data hold around 200,000 distinct CDR3 sequences, with roughly a fifth observed a single time. Specimen: PBMCs or a T cell subset sorted from them (not recorded which). The receptors originated from an adult woman who had mild COVID-19 (a few samples of this study predate the infection). Cell type and time point are not known.

In its sample, this clonotype was seen a few times. The J gene is TRBJ2-4, the V gene TRBV6-5; 9 nucleotides line up with TRBD1. The CDR3 has 15 residues. Germline values: CDR1 MNHEY, CDR2 SVGAGI. V lost 4 bases and J lost 9; bases outside the gene matches: 10. The CDR3: CASSWQGQGIGIQYF. CDR3 nucleotide sequence: TGTGCCAGCAGTTGGCAGGGACAGGGTATCGGCATTCAGTACTTC.

The chain employs TRBV20-1 and TRBJ1-3, with D tentatively TRBD1 (6 bases). V gave up 4 bases and J gave up 0 bases, with 28 bases separating them. Germline CDR1 reads DFQATT; CDR2 reads SNEGSKA (reference sequence). The length of the CDR3 is 20 residues. As DNA, the CDR3 is TGCAGTGCTATATATTCCCCGACAGGTTGGGGGGGGTCCTCTGGAAACACCATATATTTT. Protein product: CSAIYSPTGWGGSSGNTIYF.

The J gene is TRBJ2-2, the V gene TRBV7-8; 7 nucleotides line up with TRBD1. Germline CDR1 is SGHVS and CDR2 is FQNEAQ. The ends lost 0 bases at V and 4 bases at J; junction bases unmatched: 5. The CDR3 is made up of 16 amino acids. CDR3 nucleotides: TGTGCCAGCAGCTTAGCTCCGGACAGGAGCACCGGGGAGCTGTTTTTT. This encodes CASSLAPDRSTGELFF. The full variable domain, completed using reference TRBV7-8 and TRBJ2-2, is GAGVSQSPRYKVAKRGQDVALRCDPISGHVSLFWYQQALGQGPEFLTYFQNEAQLDKSGLPSDRFFAERPEGSVSTLKIQRTQQEDSAVYLCASSLAPDRSTGELFFGEGSRLTVL.

This clonotype came up a few times. The chain uses TRBV9 and TRBJ1-1; weak D call: TRBD1 (5 bases). V dropped 5 bases and J dropped 1 base, with 15 bases sitting between them. Germline CDR1 and CDR2: SGDLS and YYNGEE. The length of the CDR3 is 15 residues. Here the CDR3 reads CASSDSGGWNTEAFF. As DNA, the CDR3 is TGTGCCAGCAGTGACTCTGGGGGGTGGAACACTGAAGCTTTCTTT.

In this sample, this clonotype turned up a few times. The V call is TRBV4-3, the J call TRBJ2-3; D is ambiguous. The V gene lost 1 base and the J gene lost 4 bases, with 9 bases spanning the gap. Germline V CDR1 and CDR2: LGHNA, YSLEER. The length of the CDR3 is 14 residues. The CDR3 reads CASSQALGPDTQYF. In DNA, the CDR3 is TGCGCCAGCAGCCAAGCCCTCGGGCCAGATACGCAGTATTTT.

The V and J genes are TRBV5-1 and TRBJ2-7; TRBD1 agrees at 7 bases. V gave up 5 bases and J gave up 3 bases; unmatched junction bases: 14. Germline loops: CDR1 SGHRS, CDR2 YFSETQ. The CDR3 covers 16 residues. The CDR3 sequence: CASSDGTVLSHYEQYF. CDR3 sequence (DNA): TGCGCCAGCAGTGACGGGACAGTATTATCCCACTACGAGCAGTACTTC.

Note on this clonotype: A read error may produce the germline difference seen at one junction end. The chain employs TRBV7-9 and TRBJ2-7; 12 nucleotides match TRBD1. The CDR3 length is 16 residues. Germline V lookup: CDR1 SEHNR, CDR2 FQNEAQ (reference sequence). For the CDR3, the DNA is TGTGCCAGCAGAAATGGCGGGACAGGGGGCTCCGACGAGCAGTACTTC. The encoded protein is CASRNGGTGGSDEQYF. Drawing the rest from reference TRBV7-9 and TRBJ2-7, the complete variable domain is DTGVSQNPRHKITKRGQNVTFRCDPISEHNRLYWYRQTLGQGPEFLTYFQNEAQLEKSRLLSDRFSAERPKGSFSTLEIQRTEQGDSAMYLCASRNGGTGGSDEQYFGPGTRLTVT.

This clonotype turned up a few times. The chain links TRBV11-3 to TRBJ2-7; 10 nucleotides line up with TRBD1. This CDR3 contains 16 residues. V shed 8 bases and J 2 bases; nucleotides not matched to a gene: 12. Germline values: CDR1 SGHNT, CDR2 YENEEA. CDR3 sequence reads: CASRDRGSRFPYEQYF. As DNA, the CDR3 is TGTGCCAGCCGGGACAGGGGTTCTCGCTTCCCCTACGAGCAGTACTTC.

This clonotype was detected ten times or more. The rearrangement links TRBV7-6 to TRBJ2-3, with D perhaps matching TRBD1 (6 bases). The CDR3 is 14 amino acids. V lost 5 bases to trimming and J lost 6 bases, with 15 bases between them. Germline values: CDR1 SGHVS, CDR2 FNYEAQ. The DNA of the CDR3 is TGTGCCAGCAGCGAACAGGGAATAGGGGATACGCAGTATTTT. Its protein product is CASSEQGIGDTQYF.

This chain joins TRBV5-1 and TRBJ1-2, with 9 bases aligning to TRBD1. Unmatched junction bases numbered 6, after V lost 3 bases and J lost 6 bases. This CDR3 region has 14 residues. CDR1 is SGHRS, CDR2 YFSETQ, per germline. The CDR3 sequence is CASSSGQGVDGYTF. The CDR3 nucleotides read TGCGCCAGCAGCTCGGGACAGGGAGTTGATGGCTACACCTTC. The full variable domain, in which reference TRBV5-1 and TRBJ1-2 provide the parts outside the CDR3, is KAGVTQTPRYLIKTRGQQVTLSCSPISGHRSVSWYQQTPGQGLQFLFEYFSETQRNKGNFPGRFSGRQFSNSRSEMNVSTLELGDSALYLCASSSGQGVDGYTFGSGTRLTVV.

This clonotype came up once. The chain couples TRBV20-1 to TRBJ2-7, with no clear D. CDR1 is DFQATT, CDR2 SNEGSKA, per germline (reference sequence). V dropped 3 bases and J dropped 0 bases, with 12 bases sitting between them. This CDR3 region has 14 residues. DNA for the CDR3: TGCAGTGCTAGTCAACATCCGAGCTCCTACGAGCAGTACTTC. Translating gives CSASQHPSSYEQYF.

The chain combines TRBV7-9 with TRBJ2-7; 7 nucleotides agree with TRBD2. The CDR3 length is 14 residues. The ends lost 6 bases at V and 0 bases at J; junction bases unmatched: 5. CDR1 is SEHNR and CDR2 is FQNEAQ in the germline V gene (reference sequence). DNA of the CDR3: TGTGCCAGCAGAGCCGGCGGGAGCTCCTACGAGCAGTACTTC. Protein: CASRAGGSSYEQYF. Filled out from reference TRBV7-9 and TRBJ2-7, the complete variable domain reads DTGVSQNPRHKITKRGQNVTFRCDPISEHNRLYWYRQTLGQGPEFLTYFQNEAQLEKSRLLSDRFSAERPKGSFSTLEIQRTEQGDSAMYLCASRAGGSSYEQYFGPGTRLTVT.

The chain employs TRBV5-8 and TRBJ2-7; D not resolved. This CDR3 has 15 amino acids. The germline gives CDR1 SGHTS, CDR2 YDEGEE. V was shortened by 0 bases and J by 2 bases, with 12 bases between the two germline ends. The CDR3 DNA reads as TGTGCCAGCAGCTTGGAGGCAGACAATACCTACGAGCAGTACTTC. Amino acid sequence: CASSLEADNTYEQYF.

This chain joins TRBV20-1 and TRBJ2-7; TRBD1 aligns across 9 bases. This CDR3 has 14 residues. Germline values: CDR1 DFQATT, CDR2 SNEGSKA (reference sequence). The ends lost 5 bases at V and 4 bases at J; junction bases unmatched: 9. CDR3 residues: CSAFPGQGEYEQYF. DNA for the CDR3: TGCAGTGCTTTTCCGGGACAGGGAGAATACGAGCAGTACTTC.

The chain recombines TRBV5-1 with TRBJ2-7, with D perhaps being TRBD1 or TRBD2 (6 bases each). This CDR3 comprises 15 residues. Germline lookup yields CDR1 SGHRS and CDR2 YFSETQ. V was shortened by 4 bases and J by 5 bases, with 19 bases between the two germline ends. This CDR3 is CASSLKGGHSHEQYF. For the CDR3, the DNA is TGCGCCAGCAGCCTCAAGGGGGGCCATTCCCACGAGCAGTACTTC.

This clonotype was picked up one time. The chain combines TRBV6-5 with TRBJ1-1, with 7 nucleotides matching TRBD1. The V and J ends lost 0 bases and 0 bases, in that order; junction bases with no gene match: 4. This CDR3 comprises 16 residues. Germline V CDR1 and CDR2: MNHEY, SVGAGI. CDR3 loop: CASSYSTGYMNTEAFF. CDR3 coding DNA: TGTGCCAGCAGTTACTCGACAGGGTACATGAACACTGAAGCTTTCTTT.

This clonotype came up many times. The chain employs TRBV6-2 or TRBV6-3 and TRBJ2-1; 8 bases are shared with TRBD2. This CDR3 has 14 residues. V shed 5 bases, J shed 3 bases, and the junction held 3 bases outside the gene matches. Germline CDR1 and CDR2: MNHEY and SVGEGT. This chain's CDR3 is CASSISGSYNEQFF. The CDR3 bases are TGTGCCAGCAGTATCAGCGGGAGCTACAATGAGCAGTTCTTC.

The chain has TRBV4-3 and TRBJ1-1; no clear D gene. The CDR3 spans 16 residues. The V and J ends lost 4 bases and 1 base respectively, with 16 bases between them. Germline values: CDR1 LGHNA, CDR2 YSLEER. CDR3 sequence: CASSPLPGLRNTEAFF. The CDR3 coding sequence is TGCGCCAGCAGCCCACTACCAGGCCTCCGGAACACTGAAGCTTTCTTT.

The sample holds a few counts of this clonotype. The rearrangement uses TRBV6-1 and TRBJ1-1; perhaps TRBD1 as D (6 bases). Between the trimmed V and J ends, which lost 5 bases and 3 bases, there was a span of 16 bases. The CDR3 spans 15 residues. CDR1 and CDR2 from the germline V gene are MNHNS and SASEGT. Here the CDR3 reads CASSTWVGGDTEAFF. CDR3 nucleotide sequence: TGTGCCAGCAGTACCTGGGTAGGGGGGGACACTGAAGCTTTCTTT.